Listed here is a single T cell receptor (beta chain). Produced via immunoSEQ multiplex PCR; TCRdb's table is partial and in-frame only. The sample has under 250,000 clones; 75% to 90% are singletons. The sample belongs to a study of blood T cell repertoires in COVID-19. Overall study: COVID-19 samples, acute and convalescent, were from the United States, Italy and Spain.

The CDR3 length is 12 residues. Unmatched junction bases numbered 3, after V lost 5 bases and J lost 6 bases. Germline CDR1 reads SQVTM; CDR2 reads ANQGSEA. The source of this sequence is a woman aged 18-29 years in a cohort exposed to, infected with or recovered from COVID-19 (not recorded which). The genes are TRBV29-1 and TRBJ2-1; the match to TRBD2 covers 8 bases. Source material: PBMCs or T cells enriched from blood (not recorded which). CDR3 coding DNA: TGCAGCGTTTCCGGGGGGGTCAATGAGCAGTTCTTC. This sequence encodes CSVSGGVNEQFF.